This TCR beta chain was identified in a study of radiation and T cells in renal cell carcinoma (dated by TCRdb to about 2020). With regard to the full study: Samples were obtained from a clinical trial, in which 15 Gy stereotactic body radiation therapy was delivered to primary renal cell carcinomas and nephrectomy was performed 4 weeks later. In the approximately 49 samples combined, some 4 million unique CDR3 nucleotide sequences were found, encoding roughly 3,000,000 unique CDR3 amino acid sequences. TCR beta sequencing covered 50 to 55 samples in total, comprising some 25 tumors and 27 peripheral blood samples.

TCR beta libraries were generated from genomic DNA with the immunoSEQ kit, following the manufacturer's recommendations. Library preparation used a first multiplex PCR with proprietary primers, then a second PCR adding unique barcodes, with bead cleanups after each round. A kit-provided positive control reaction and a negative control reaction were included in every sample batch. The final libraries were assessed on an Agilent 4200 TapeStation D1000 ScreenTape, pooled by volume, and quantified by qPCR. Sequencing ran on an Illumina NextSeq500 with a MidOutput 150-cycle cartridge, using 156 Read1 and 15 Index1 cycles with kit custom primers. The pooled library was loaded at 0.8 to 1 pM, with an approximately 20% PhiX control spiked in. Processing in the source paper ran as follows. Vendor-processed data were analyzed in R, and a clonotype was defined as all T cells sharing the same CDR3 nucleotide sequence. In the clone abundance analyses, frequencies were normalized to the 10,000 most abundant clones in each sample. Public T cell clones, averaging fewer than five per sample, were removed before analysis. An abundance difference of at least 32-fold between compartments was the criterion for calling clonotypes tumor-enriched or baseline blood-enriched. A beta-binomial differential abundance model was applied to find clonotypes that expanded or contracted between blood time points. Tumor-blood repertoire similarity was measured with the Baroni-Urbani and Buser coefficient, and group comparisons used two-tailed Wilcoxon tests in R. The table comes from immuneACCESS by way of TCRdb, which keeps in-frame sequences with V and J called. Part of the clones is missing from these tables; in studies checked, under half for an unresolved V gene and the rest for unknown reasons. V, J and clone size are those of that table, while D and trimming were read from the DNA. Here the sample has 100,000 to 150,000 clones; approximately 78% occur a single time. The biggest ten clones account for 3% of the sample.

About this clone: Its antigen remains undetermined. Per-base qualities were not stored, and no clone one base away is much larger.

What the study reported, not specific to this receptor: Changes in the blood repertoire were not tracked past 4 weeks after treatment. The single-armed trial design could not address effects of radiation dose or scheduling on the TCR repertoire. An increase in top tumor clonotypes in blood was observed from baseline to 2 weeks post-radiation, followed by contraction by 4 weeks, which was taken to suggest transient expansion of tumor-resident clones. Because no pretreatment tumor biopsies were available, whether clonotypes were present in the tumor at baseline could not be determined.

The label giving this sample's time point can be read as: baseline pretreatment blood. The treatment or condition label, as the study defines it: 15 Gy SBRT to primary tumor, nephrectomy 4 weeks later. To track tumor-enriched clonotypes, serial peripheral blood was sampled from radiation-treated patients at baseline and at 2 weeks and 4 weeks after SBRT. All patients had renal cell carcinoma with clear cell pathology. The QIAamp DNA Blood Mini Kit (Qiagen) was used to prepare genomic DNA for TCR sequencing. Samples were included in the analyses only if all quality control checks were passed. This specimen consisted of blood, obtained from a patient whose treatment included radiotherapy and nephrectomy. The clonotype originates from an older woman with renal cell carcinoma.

The CDR3 reads as follows: CASSARRGYTF. The DNA sequence follows: TGTGCCAGCAGTGCCCGGCGTGGCTACACCTTC. This sequence uses TRBV2 and TRBJ1-2; too little of a D gene remains to name it. CDR1 and CDR2 (SNHLY, FYNNEI) derive from the germline V gene. The germline ends are 7 bases apart after V is trimmed by 4 bases and J by 7 bases. Including the terminal cysteine and phenylalanine, the CDR3 comprises 11 residues. Only CDR3 DNA is held: 33 bases, read in frame from base 1.